This T cell receptor beta chain was sequenced in a study of blood T cell repertoires in COVID-19. For the study at large: The study drew acute and convalescent COVID-19 samples from the United States, Italy and Spain. PBMCs, B-cell-depleted T cells, or T cells provided the cDNA or gDNA that made up the material.

This CDR3 contains 15 residues. CDR1 is SGHVS, CDR2 FQNEAQ, per germline. Between the trimmed V and J ends, which lost 5 bases and 4 bases, there was a span of 15 bases. How the authors handled the data: Reference gene primer amplification yielded estimated nucleated cell counts. Repertoires were generated with immunoSEQ multiplex PCR, while TCRdb's copy carries only in-frame clones and drops some. V and J calls and clone size are as listed in that table; D and trimming were resolved from the DNA. The sample lists 97,000 or so clones, 80% to 95% seen once, with roughly 4.3% in the top ten. This clonotype was obtained from a young man with acute or convalescent COVID-19. Sequencing was performed on peripheral blood. The chain couples TRBV7-8 to TRBJ1-3; D unresolved. Here the CDR3 reads CASSPRRASGNTIYF. CDR3 DNA: TGTGCCAGCAGCCCGAGGCGGGCATCGGGAAACACCATATATTTT.